This T cell receptor beta chain is drawn from a study of control samples from healthy donors and cancer patients (dated by TCRdb to 2020 to 2022). Libraries were constructed by the immunoSEQ multiplex PCR assay. TCRdb holds this immuneACCESS table with in-frame rearrangements only. Some clones are missing; in checked studies, unresolved V genes explain under half, and the rest has no known cause. This sample has fewer than 95,000 clones in its table, and around 86% of those were observed once. The ten largest clonotypes hold 1.3% of the sample. For this chain, trimming is 3 bases at the V end and 0 bases at the J end, and the number of junction bases without a gene match is 6. Taken from cysteine to phenylalanine, the CDR3 has 17 residues. The CDR3 DNA has 51 bases and is translated from base 1. From a lookup of the germline V gene, CDR1 and CDR2 are SGDLS and YYNGEE. Regarding this clone: This receptor's antigen is unknown. No base quality values were provided; no much bigger clone lies one nucleotide off.

The sequenced sample consisted of blood. This TCR was sampled from a woman in her fifties or sixties in good health. The chain couples TRBV9 to TRBJ2-6; 7 nucleotides in the junction match TRBD1. The base sequence is TGTGCCAGCAGCGACCGGGACAGCTTCTCTGGGGCCAACGTCCTGACTTTC. It is translated as CASSDRDSFSGANVLTF.